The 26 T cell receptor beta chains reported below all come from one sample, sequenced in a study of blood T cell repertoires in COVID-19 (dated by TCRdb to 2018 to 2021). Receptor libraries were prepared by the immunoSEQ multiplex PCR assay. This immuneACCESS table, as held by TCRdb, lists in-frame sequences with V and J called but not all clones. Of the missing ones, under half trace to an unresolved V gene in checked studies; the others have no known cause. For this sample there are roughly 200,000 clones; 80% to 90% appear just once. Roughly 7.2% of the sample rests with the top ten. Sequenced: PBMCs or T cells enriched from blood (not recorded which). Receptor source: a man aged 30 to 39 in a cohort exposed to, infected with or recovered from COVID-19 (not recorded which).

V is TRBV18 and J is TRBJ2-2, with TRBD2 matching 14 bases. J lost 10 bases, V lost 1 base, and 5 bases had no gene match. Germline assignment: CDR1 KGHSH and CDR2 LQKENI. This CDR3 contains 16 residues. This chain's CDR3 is CASSPRLAGGLEELFF. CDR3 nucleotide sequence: TGTGCCAGCTCACCACGACTAGCGGGAGGGCTAGAGGAGCTGTTTTTT. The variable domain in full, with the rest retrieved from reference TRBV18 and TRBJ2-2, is NAGVMQNPRHLVRRRGQEARLRCSPMKGHSHVYWYRQLPEEGLKFMVYLQKENIIDESGMPKERFSAEFPKEGPSILRIQQVVRGDSAAYFCASSPRLAGGLEELFFGEGSRLTVL.

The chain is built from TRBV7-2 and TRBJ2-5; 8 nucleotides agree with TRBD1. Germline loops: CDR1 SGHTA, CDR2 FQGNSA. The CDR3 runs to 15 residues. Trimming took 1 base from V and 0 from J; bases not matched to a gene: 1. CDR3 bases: TGTGCCAGCAGCTTAGGGGACAGGTACCAAGAGACCCAGTACTTC. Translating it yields CASSLGDRYQETQYF. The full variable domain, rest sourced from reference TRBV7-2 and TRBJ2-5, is GAGVSQSPSNKVTEKGKDVELRCDPISGHTALYWYRQSLGQGLEFLIYFQGNSAPDKSGLPSDRFSAERTGGSVSTLTIQRTQQEDSAVYLCASSLGDRYQETQYFGPGTRLLVL.

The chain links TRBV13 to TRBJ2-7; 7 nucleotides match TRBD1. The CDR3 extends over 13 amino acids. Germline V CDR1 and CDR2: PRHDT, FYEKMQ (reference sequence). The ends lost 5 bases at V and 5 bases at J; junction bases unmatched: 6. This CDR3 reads CASSHSRGNEQYF. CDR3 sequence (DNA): TGTGCCAGCAGCCACTCCAGGGGGAACGAGCAGTACTTC. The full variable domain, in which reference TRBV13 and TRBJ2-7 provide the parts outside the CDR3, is AAGVIQSPRHLIKEKRETATLKCYPIPRHDTVYWYQQGPGQDPQFLISFYEKMQSDKGSIPDRFSAQQFSDYHSELNMSSLELGDSALYFCASSHSRGNEQYFGPGTRLTVT.

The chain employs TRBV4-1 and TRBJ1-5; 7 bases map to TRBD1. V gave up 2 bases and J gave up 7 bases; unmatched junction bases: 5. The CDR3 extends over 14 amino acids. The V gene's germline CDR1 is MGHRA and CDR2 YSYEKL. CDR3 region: CASSQRTGIQPQHF. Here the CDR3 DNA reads TGCGCCAGCAGCCAAAGGACAGGCATACAGCCCCAGCATTTT.

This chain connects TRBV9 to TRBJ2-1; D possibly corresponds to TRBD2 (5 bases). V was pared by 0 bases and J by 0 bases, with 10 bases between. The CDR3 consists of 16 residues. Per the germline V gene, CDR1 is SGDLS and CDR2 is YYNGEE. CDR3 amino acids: CASSVEAGSSYNEQFF. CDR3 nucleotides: TGTGCCAGCAGCGTAGAGGCGGGTAGCTCCTACAATGAGCAGTTCTTC.

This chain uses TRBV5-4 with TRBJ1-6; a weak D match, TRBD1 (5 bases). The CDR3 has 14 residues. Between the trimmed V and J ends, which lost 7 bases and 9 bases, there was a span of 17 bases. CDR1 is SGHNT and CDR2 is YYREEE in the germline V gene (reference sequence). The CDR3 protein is CASHRDGGGSPLHF. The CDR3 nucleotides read TGTGCCAGCCACCGCGATGGGGGAGGTTCACCCCTCCACTTT.

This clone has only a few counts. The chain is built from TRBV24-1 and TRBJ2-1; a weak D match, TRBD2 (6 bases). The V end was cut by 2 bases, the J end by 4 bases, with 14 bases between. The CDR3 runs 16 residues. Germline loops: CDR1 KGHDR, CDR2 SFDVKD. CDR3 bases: TGTGCCACCAGTGATTCGGCGGGACTCGCGTACAATGAGCAGTTCTTC. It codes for CATSDSAGLAYNEQFF.

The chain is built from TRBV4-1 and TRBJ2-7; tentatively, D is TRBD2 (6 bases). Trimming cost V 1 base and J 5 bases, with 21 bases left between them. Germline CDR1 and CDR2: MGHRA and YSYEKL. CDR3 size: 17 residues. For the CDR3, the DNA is TGCGCCAGCAGCCAAGTAGACGGGAGCCTTAAGGGGAACGAGCAGTACTTC. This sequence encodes CASSQVDGSLKGNEQYF.

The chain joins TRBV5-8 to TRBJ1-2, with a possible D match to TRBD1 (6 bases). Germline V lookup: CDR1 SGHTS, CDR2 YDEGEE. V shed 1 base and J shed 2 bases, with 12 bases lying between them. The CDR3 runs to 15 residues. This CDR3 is CASSLLGAANYGYTF. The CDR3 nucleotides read TGTGCCAGCAGCTTGTTGGGGGCAGCAAACTATGGCTACACCTTC.

CDR3 region: CATSRRRGENTIYF. CDR3 DNA sequence: TGTGCCACCAGCAGGCGCCGAGGAGAAAACACCATATATTTT. The chain is built from TRBV15 and TRBJ1-3; D is unclear. The V end was cut by 3 bases, the J end by 6 bases, with 12 bases between. The CDR3 sequence is 14 residues long. The germline V gene has CDR1 LNHNV and CDR2 YYDKDF (reference sequence).

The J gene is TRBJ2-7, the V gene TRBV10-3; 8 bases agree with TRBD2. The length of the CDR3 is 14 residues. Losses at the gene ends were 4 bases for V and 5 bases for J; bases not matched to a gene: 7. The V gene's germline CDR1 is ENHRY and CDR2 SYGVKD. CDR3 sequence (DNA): TGTGCCATCAGTGTTAAGCGGGAGTCTCACGAGCAGTACTTC. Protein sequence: CAISVKRESHEQYF.

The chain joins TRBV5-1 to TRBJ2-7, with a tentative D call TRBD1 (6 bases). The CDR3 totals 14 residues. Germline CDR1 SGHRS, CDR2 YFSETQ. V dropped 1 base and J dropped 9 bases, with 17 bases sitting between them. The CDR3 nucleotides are TGCGCCAGCAGCTTGTCTGGCCAGGGGACCGGGCAGTACTTC. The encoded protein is CASSLSGQGTGQYF.

The CDR3 region has the DNA TGTGCCAGCAGTTTAGAGAGCACCATATATTTT. Its translation is CASSLESTIYF. This chain uses TRBV28 with TRBJ1-3, with D uncertain. Looked up from germline, CDR1 is MDHEN and CDR2 is SYDVKM. This CDR3 is 11 amino acids long. V dropped 2 bases and J dropped 9 bases, with 5 bases sitting between them.

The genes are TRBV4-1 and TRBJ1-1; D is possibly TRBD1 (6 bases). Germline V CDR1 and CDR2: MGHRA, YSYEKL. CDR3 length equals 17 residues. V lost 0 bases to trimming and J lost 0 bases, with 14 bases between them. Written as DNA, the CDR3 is TGCGCCAGCAGCCAAGAGCCGACAGGTGCCTTGAACACTGAAGCTTTCTTT. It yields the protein CASSQEPTGALNTEAFF.

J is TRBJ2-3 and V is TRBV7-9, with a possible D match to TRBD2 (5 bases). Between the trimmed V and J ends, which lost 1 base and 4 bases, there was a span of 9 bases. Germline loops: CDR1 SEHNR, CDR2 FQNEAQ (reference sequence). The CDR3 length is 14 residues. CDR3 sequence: CASSLVGVSDTQYF. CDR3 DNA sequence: TGTGCCAGCAGCTTAGTGGGAGTGTCAGATACGCAGTATTTT.

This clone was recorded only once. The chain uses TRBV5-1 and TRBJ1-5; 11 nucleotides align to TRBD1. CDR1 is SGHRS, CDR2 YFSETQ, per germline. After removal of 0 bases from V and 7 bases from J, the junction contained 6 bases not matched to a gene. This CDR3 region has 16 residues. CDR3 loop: CASSLDGTGGGQPQHF. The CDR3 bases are TGCGCCAGCAGCTTGGATGGGACAGGGGGAGGACAGCCCCAGCATTTT.

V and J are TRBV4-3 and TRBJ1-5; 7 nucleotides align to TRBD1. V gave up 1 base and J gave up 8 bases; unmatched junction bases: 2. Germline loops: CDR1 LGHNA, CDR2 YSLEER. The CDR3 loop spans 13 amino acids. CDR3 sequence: CASSQVQGEPQHF. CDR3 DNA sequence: TGCGCCAGCAGCCAAGTCCAGGGGGAGCCCCAGCATTTT.

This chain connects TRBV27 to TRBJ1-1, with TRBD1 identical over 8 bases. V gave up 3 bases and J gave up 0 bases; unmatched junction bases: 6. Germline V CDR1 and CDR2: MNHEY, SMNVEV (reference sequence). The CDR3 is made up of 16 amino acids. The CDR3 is CASSLIGQGLNTEAFF. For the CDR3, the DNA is TGTGCCAGCAGTTTGATAGGACAGGGATTGAACACTGAAGCTTTCTTT.

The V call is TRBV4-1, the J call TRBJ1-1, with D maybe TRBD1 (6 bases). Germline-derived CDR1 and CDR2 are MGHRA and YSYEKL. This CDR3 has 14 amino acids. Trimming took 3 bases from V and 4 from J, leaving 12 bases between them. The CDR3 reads CASSQNRVGTEAFF. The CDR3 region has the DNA TGCGCCAGCAGCCAGAACAGGGTCGGCACTGAAGCTTTCTTT.

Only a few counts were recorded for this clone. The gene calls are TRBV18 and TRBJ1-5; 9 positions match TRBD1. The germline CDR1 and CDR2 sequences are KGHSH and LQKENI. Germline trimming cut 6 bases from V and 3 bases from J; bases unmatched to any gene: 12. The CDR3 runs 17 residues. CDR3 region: CASSQAGTGILNQPQHF. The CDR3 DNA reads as TGTGCCAGCTCCCAGGCCGGGACAGGGATTCTCAATCAGCCCCAGCATTTT.

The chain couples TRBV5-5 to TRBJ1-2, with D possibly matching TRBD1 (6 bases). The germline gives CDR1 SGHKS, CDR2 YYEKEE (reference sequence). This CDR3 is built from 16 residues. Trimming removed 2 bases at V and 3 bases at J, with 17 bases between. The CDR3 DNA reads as TGTGCCAGCAGCTTAGGCCCGGGGGGCGTAGACTATGGCTACACCTTC. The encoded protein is CASSLGPGGVDYGYTF.

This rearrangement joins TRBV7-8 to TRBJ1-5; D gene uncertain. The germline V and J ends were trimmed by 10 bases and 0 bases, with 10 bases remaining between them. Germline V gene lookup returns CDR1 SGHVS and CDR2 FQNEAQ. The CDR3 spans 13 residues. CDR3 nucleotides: TGTGCCACCCGCGGCGATAGCAATCAGCCCCAGCATTTT. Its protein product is CATRGDSNQPQHF.

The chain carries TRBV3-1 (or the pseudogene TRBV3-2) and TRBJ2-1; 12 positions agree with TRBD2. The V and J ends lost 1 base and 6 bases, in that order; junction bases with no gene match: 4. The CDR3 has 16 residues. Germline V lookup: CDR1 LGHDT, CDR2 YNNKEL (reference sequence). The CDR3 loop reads CASSQGKLAGGNEQFF. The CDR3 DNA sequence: TGTGCCAGCAGCCAAGGAAAACTAGCGGGAGGCAATGAGCAGTTCTTC.

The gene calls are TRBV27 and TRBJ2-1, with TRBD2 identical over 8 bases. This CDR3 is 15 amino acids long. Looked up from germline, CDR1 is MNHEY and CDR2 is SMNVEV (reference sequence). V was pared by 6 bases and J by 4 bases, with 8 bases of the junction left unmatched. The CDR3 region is CASSLDSGTYNEQFF. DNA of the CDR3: TGTGCCAGCAGCCTTGATAGCGGGACGTACAATGAGCAGTTCTTC.

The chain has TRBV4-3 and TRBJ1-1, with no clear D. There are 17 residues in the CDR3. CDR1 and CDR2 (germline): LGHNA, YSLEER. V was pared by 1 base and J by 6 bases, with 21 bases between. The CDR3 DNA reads TGCGCCAGCAGCCAAGTGGTCCGGGTATCTGCTTTCCCTGAAGCTTTCTTT. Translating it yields CASSQVVRVSAFPEAFF.

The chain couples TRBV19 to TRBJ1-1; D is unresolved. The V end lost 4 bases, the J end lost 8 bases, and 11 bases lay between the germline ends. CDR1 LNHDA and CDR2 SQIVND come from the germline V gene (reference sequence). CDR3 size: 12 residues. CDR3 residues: CASSTYSSEAFF. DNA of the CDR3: TGTGCCAGTAGTACTTACAGTTCAGAAGCTTTCTTT.